This is a list of T cell receptor beta chains from one sample in a study of blood T cells in healthy people across ages. MiXCR, applied by TCRdb to the 5' RACE reads, yields one record per CDR3 protein. The repertoire includes over 1.5 million distinct CDR3 sequences, around 50% of them detected once, and over 2% sits in the top ten. The sample taken for sequencing was blood. These receptors all stem from a woman in her thirties or forties in good health. Each CDR3 is given with its conserved first and last residue. A D gene is named only where the DNA matches it firmly. Rows may omit the clone size; those that give it use once, few, many or a size class.

clone size,D gene,CDR3 length,J gene,V gene,CDR3 DNA,CDR3 protein
.,.,14,TRBJ1-4,TRBV6-6,TGTGCCAGCAGTTACTCGGGCGGGAATGAAAAACTGTTTTTT,CASSYSGGNEKLFF
.,.,14,TRBJ2-7,TRBV7-9,TGTGCCAGCAGCACAGGAGGTCGTGACTACGAGCGGTACTTC,CASSTGGRDYERYF
.,.,15,TRBJ1-3,TRBV20-1,TGCAGTGCTCTGGATGGGGGCGCCGCTGGAAACACCATATATTTT,CSALDGGAAGNTIYF
few,TRBD1,15,TRBJ2-1,TRBV10-3,TGTGCCATCAGTGATGCCGGGACAGCCCAATATGAGCAGTTCTTC,CAISDAGTAQYEQFF
.,TRBD1,13,TRBJ2-1,TRBV11-2,TGTGCCAGCAGCATAGGACAGGACAATGAGCAGTTCTTC,CASSIGQDNEQFF
few,TRBD2,13,TRBJ2-5,TRBV4-1,TGCGCCAGCAGCCAAGAACGGGGGGTGACCCAGTACTTC,CASSQERGVTQYF
.,TRBD2,15,TRBJ2-2,TRBV6-5,TGTGCCAGCGAGACTAGCGGGGGGGCCACCGGGGAGCTGTTTTTT,CASETSGGATGELFF
few,TRBD1,13,TRBJ1-2,TRBV7-2,TGTGCCAGCAGTCGGGACAGCGCCTATGGCTACACCTTC,CASSRDSAYGYTF
.,.,14,TRBJ1-2,TRBV20-1,TGCAGTGCTAGAGAGGACAGTTACCTTTATGGCTACACCTTC,CSAREDSYLYGYTF
.,TRBD1,14,TRBJ2-7,TRBV6-5,TGTGCCAGCACTCGGGACAGGGGAATCGACGAGCGGTACTTC,CASTRDRGIDERYF
.,.,12,TRBJ2-2,TRBV20-1,TGCAGTGCTAAGATTTGGGCCGGGGAGCTGTTTTTT,CSAKIWAGELFF
.,TRBD1,16,TRBJ2-5,TRBV7-9,TGTGCCAGCAGCTACTTGACAGGGGGGGAACAAGAGACCCAGTACTTC,CASSYLTGGEQETQYF
.,.,14,TRBJ1-2,TRBV29-1,TGCAGCGTCGATGAACCGGGTCTGTTAAATGGCTACACCTTC,CSVDEPGLLNGYTF
.,.,14,TRBJ2-5,TRBV18,TGTGCCAGCTCACCAAAGTTAACAGAAGAGACCCAGTACTTC,CASSPKLTEETQYF
.,TRBD2,16,TRBJ2-1,TRBV3-1,TGTGCCAGCAGCCAGGGACTAGCGGCATCCAACAATGAGCAGTTCTTC,CASSQGLAASNNEQFF
few,.,18,TRBJ2-7,TRBV7-8,TGTGCCAGCAGCTTAGGCGGGTCGGGGGGCTTCTTATCCTACGAGCAGTACTTC,CASSLGGSGGFLSYEQYF
.,.,15,TRBJ2-5,TRBV7-2,TGTGCCAGCAGCTTAGTGGCGGGGCCCCAAGAGACCCAGTACTTC,CASSLVAGPQETQYF
few,TRBD1,15,TRBJ2-5,TRBV18,TGTGCCAGCTCACCAGACAGGGGGTACCAAGAGACCCAGTACTTC,CASSPDRGYQETQYF
.,.,11,TRBJ2-1,TRBV12-3/TRBV12-4,TGTGCCAGCAGCCCCTCGGTCTTGCAGTTCTTC,CASSPSVLQFF
few,.,15,TRBJ2-7,TRBV4-2,TGTGCCAGCAGCCAAGGAACCCTCGGCAGCTACGAGCAGTACTTC,CASSQGTLGSYEQYF
few,.,15,TRBJ2-4,TRBV12-3/TRBV12-4,TGTGCCAGCAGTTTAGTGGGATCCGTCAAAAACATTCAGTACTTC,CASSLVGSVKNIQYF
.,.,13,TRBJ2-7,TRBV18,TGTGCCAGCGGCCCTACTACCGTCGACGAGCAGTACTTC,CASGPTTVDEQYF
.,TRBD1,14,TRBJ2-5,TRBV7-2,TGTGCCAGCAGCTGGGACAGGGCACAAGAGACCCAGTACTTC,CASSWDRAQETQYF
few,.,15,TRBJ2-5,TRBV10-1,TGCGCCAGCAGTGATCGGCAGGGGAGTCGAGAGACCCAGTACTTC,CASSDRQGSRETQYF
.,.,10,TRBJ1-2,TRBV6-2/TRBV6-3,TGTGCCAGCAGTTCTCCTGGCTACACCTTC,CASSSPGYTF
once,.,15,TRBJ2-6,TRBV5-6,TGTGCCAGCAGCTCATCAGATGTATGGGCCAACGTCCTGACTTTC,CASSSSDVWANVLTF
few,.,14,TRBJ2-3,TRBV2,TGTGCCAGCACCCCAGAGGTTAGCACAGATACGCAGTATTTT,CASTPEVSTDTQYF
.,.,14,TRBJ1-1,TRBV18,TGTGCCAGCTCAAAGCTGCCTCCGAACACTGAAGCTTTCTTT,CASSKLPPNTEAFF
.,TRBD2,18,TRBJ2-2,TRBV7-8,TGTGCCAGCAGCCCAATCCTAGCGGGGGGAGAGAACACCGGGGAGCTGTTTTTT,CASSPILAGGENTGELFF
.,.,11,TRBJ1-2,TRBV29-1,TGCAGCGCCTCTGTCCTCTATGGCTACACCTTC,CSASVLYGYTF
.,TRBD2,14,TRBJ2-3,TRBV7-2,TGTGCCAGCAGCTTAGTGTACGGGAGGGATACGCAGTATTTT,CASSLVYGRDTQYF
.,.,18,TRBJ2-6,TRBV12-3/TRBV12-4,TGTGCCAGCAGTTTAGCGTTAGCTCTCGGTGCGGGGGCCAACGTCCTGACTTTC,CASSLALALGAGANVLTF
.,.,13,TRBJ1-4,TRBV20-1,TGCAGTGCTAGCCAGCCAGAGGGCGAAAAACTGTTTTTT,CSASQPEGEKLFF
.,.,13,TRBJ2-1,TRBV15,TGTGCCACCAGCAGAGCGACAATTTCTGAGCAGTTCTTC,CATSRATISEQFF
few,.,14,TRBJ2-7,TRBV13,TGTGCCAGCATGACAGGAAACATATCCTACGAGCAGTACTTC,CASMTGNISYEQYF
.,.,16,TRBJ2-1,TRBV7-9,TGTGCCAGCAGCCGTTCACAGGGAAACTCCTACAATGAGCAGTTCTTC,CASSRSQGNSYNEQFF
few,.,16,TRBJ1-2,TRBV6-5,TGTGCCAGCAGCCCAGATTTGGCGGCAACTAACTATGGCTACACCTTC,CASSPDLAATNYGYTF
.,.,16,TRBJ2-5,TRBV5-1,TGCGCCAGTACCTACGGACTCCTCGATTTTTACAATGAGCAGTACTTC,CASTYGLLDFYNEQYF
.,TRBD2,18,TRBJ2-6,TRBV19,TGTGCCAGTAGTATGTCTAGCGGGGGGTTCACTGGGGCCAACGTCCTGACTTTC,CASSMSSGGFTGANVLTF
.,.,15,TRBJ2-3,TRBV12-3/TRBV12-4,TGTGCCAGCAGTTTGCGTGCGGGGGCGGAAGGTACGCAGTATTTT,CASSLRAGAEGTQYF
few,.,13,TRBJ1-2,TRBV9,TGTGCCAGCAGCGTTGTCGGGCAACTCGGCTACACCTTC,CASSVVGQLGYTF
.,.,11,TRBJ1-2,TRBV19,TGTGCCAGTAGTACCAGATATGGCTACACCTTC,CASSTRYGYTF
.,TRBD1,15,TRBJ2-5,TRBV2,TGTGCCAGCAGCATGGCGACAGGGAAACAAGAGACCCAGTACTTC,CASSMATGKQETQYF
few,.,14,TRBJ2-1,TRBV4-1,TGCGCCAGCAGCAAAGGACTATCTTACAATGAGCAGTTCTTC,CASSKGLSYNEQFF
once,TRBD1,16,TRBJ2-4,TRBV7-8,TGTGCCAGCAGCTTACAGGGGGCCCTAGCCAAAAACATTCAGTACTTC,CASSLQGALAKNIQYF
once,.,15,TRBJ1-1,TRBV4-3,TGCGCCAGCAGCGCCCAAACCGCAGGGGACATTGAAGCTTTCTTT,CASSAQTAGDIEAFF
few,.,13,TRBJ2-7,TRBV7-9,TGTGCCAGCAGCGGAGCAGTTCCCTACGAGCAGTACTTC,CASSGAVPYEQYF
.,TRBD1,13,TRBJ2-7,TRBV6-2/TRBV6-3,TGTGCCGGCAGTTCCCGACAGGGCTACGAGCAGTACTTC,CAGSSRQGYEQYF
few,TRBD1,14,TRBJ2-5,TRBV2,TGTGCCAGCAAGTCAGGGGGAGTCCAAGAGACCCAGTACTTC,CASKSGGVQETQYF
.,.,18,TRBJ2-1,TRBV5-6,TGTGCCAGCAGCTTGACATCGAAGCGGAACAGCTCCTACAATGGGCAGTTCTTC,CASSLTSKRNSSYNGQFF